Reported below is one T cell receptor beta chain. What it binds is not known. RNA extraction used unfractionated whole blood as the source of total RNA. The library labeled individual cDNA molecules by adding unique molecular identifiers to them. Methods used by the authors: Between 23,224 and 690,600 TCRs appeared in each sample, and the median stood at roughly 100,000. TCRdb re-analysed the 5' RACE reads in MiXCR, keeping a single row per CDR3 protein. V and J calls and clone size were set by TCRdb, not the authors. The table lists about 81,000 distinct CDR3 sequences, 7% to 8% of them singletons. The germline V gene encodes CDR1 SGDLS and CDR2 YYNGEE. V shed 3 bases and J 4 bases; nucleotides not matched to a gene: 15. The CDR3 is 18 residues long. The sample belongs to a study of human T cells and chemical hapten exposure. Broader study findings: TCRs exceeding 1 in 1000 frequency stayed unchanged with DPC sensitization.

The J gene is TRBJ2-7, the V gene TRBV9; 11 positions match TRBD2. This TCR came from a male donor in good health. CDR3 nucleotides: TGTGCCAGCAGCGCCGGGCCCGACCCCGGGACTAGCGGATACGAGCAGTACTTC. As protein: CASSAGPDPGTSGYEQYF.